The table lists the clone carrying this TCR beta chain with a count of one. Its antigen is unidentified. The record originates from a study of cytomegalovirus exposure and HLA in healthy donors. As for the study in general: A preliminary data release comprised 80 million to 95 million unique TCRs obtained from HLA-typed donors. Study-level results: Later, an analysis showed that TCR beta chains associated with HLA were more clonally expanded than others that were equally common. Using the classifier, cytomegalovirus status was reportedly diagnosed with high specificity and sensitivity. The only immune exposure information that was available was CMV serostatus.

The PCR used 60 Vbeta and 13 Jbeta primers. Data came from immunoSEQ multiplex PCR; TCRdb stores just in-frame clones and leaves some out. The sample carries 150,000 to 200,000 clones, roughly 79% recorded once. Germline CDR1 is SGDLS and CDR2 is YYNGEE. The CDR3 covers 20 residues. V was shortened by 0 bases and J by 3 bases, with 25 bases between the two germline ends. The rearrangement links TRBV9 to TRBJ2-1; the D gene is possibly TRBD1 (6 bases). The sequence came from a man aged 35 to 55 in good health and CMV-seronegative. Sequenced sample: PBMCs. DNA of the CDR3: TGTGCCAGCAGCGTAGTGACCAGACAGGAGGTCCCTACCCTCTACAATGAGCAGTTCTTC. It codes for CASSVVTRQEVPTLYNEQFF.